The rows below give T cell receptor beta chains drawn from one sample of a study of PD-L1 blockade in urothelial cancer. Clones were sequenced by immunoSEQ multiplex PCR, and TCRdb holds only the in-frame ones, with some missing. The top ten clones hold 1.6% of a sample with under 70,000 clones, 75% to 90% of them seen once. The material was PBMCs, obtained around atezolizumab (anti-PD-L1) treatment. The receptors originated from a man aged 70-80 years with urothelial cancer. CDR3s include the opening cysteine and the closing phenylalanine or tryptophan. The order of the fields is clone size, D gene, J gene, V gene, CDR3 DNA, CDR3 protein. The D gene is left open where the match is weak. Size tells how often a clone was seen (once, few, many) or the class of an expanded clone, and some rows leave it out.

once	-	TRBJ2-7	TRBV5-6	TGTGCCAGCAGCTTGCCTAGCTCCTACGAGCAGTACTTC	CASSLPSSYEQYF
-	-	TRBJ2-1	TRBV5-1	TGCGCCAGCAGCCCTGGGGTAACAGGCAATGAGCAGTTCTTC	CASSPGVTGNEQFF
-	-	TRBJ2-7	TRBV7-6	TGTGCCAGCAGCCTGGGGGCCCTAGACGAGCAGTACTTC	CASSLGALDEQYF
once	TRBD1	TRBJ1-1	TRBV5-1	TGCGCCAGCAGCTTTTTCGACAGGGGATCAGTACGGAACACTGAAGCTTTCTTT	CASSFFDRGSVRNTEAFF
-	TRBD2	TRBJ2-3	TRBV7-2	TGTGCCAGCAGCTTATCCGGGACTAGCACAGATACGCAATATTTT	CASSLSGTSTDTQYF
-	-	TRBJ1-2	TRBV14	TGTGCCAGCAGCCAAGAATTGAAAGGAGGCCCGCCGGGCTACACCTTC	CASSQELKGGPPGYTF
-	-	TRBJ2-1	TRBV7-8	TGTGCCAGCAGCGCTAATTCCTACAATGAGCAGTTCTTC	CASSANSYNEQFF
-	-	TRBJ2-1	TRBV18	TGTGCCAGCTCCCTTTCTAGCACGGGGAATGAGCAGTTCTTC	CASSLSSTGNEQFF
-	TRBD1	TRBJ2-1	TRBV10-3	TGTGCCATCAGTGAGTCGGGACAGGGTGCGGGGTTGGAGCAGTTCTTC	CAISESGQGAGLEQFF
-	-	TRBJ1-5	TRBV18	TGTGCCAGCTCACCGTCGGGGTCCAATCAGCCCCAGCATTTT	CASSPSGSNQPQHF
-	-	TRBJ1-1	TRBV25-1	TGTGCCAGCGGACGGGGGAAGGTCGCTGAAGCTTTCTTT	CASGRGKVAEAFF
-	-	TRBJ1-2	TRBV4-3	TGCGCCAGCAGCTCTGGGGGAGGGGTGTCCGGCTACACCTTC	CASSSGGGVSGYTF
-	-	TRBJ1-1	TRBV28	TGTGCCAGCAGTCCCCGCAGAGGCACTGAAGCTTTCTTT	CASSPRRGTEAFF
-	TRBD1	TRBJ2-7	TRBV11-2	TGTGCCAGCAGCTTAGATCCGACAGGGTGGGACGAGCAGTACTTC	CASSLDPTGWDEQYF
-	-	TRBJ2-7	TRBV11-2	TGTGCCAGCAGCTTCGCTAGCGACTACGAGCAGTACTTC	CASSFASDYEQYF
-	TRBD2	TRBJ2-1	TRBV9	TGTGCCAGCAGCCCGGAACTAGCGTATAATGAGCAGTTCTTC	CASSPELAYNEQFF
many	TRBD1	TRBJ1-2	TRBV11-2	TGTGCCAGCAACCCTCCTCCGGGACAGGGGAGTATTAACTATGGCTACACCTTC	CASNPPPGQGSINYGYTF
few	TRBD1	TRBJ1-1	TRBV6-5	TGTGCCAGCAGTTACTCGCAGGGGGCCGCTGAAGCTTTCTTT	CASSYSQGAAEAFF
few	-	TRBJ1-2	TRBV4-1	TGCGCCAGCAGCCTTGGACACCTTAAGGGCCCCTATGGCTACACCTTC	CASSLGHLKGPYGYTF
-	-	TRBJ1-2	TRBV4-3	TGCGCCAGCAGCCAAGATCGTTCGGGCGGAGGCTATGGCTACACCTTC	CASSQDRSGGGYGYTF
-	-	TRBJ1-1	TRBV27	TGTGCCAGCAGTAGCCTTAGCGGCACTGAAGCTTTCTTT	CASSSLSGTEAFF
-	-	TRBJ1-2	TRBV7-6	TGTGCCAGCAACAAACTCGGACGGGAATCGGGAGACTATGGCTACACCTTC	CASNKLGRESGDYGYTF
-	-	TRBJ2-3	TRBV5-1	TGCGCCAGCAGCTTGTACTCGGGGTTCCTCGATACGCAGTATTTT	CASSLYSGFLDTQYF
-	TRBD1	TRBJ2-7	TRBV18	TGTGCCAGCTCACCTCTCGGGACAGACTATTACGAGCAGTACTTC	CASSPLGTDYYEQYF
few	TRBD2	TRBJ2-3	TRBV6-1	TGTGCCAGCAGTGAAATAGCGGGAGCAGATACGCAGTATTTT	CASSEIAGADTQYF